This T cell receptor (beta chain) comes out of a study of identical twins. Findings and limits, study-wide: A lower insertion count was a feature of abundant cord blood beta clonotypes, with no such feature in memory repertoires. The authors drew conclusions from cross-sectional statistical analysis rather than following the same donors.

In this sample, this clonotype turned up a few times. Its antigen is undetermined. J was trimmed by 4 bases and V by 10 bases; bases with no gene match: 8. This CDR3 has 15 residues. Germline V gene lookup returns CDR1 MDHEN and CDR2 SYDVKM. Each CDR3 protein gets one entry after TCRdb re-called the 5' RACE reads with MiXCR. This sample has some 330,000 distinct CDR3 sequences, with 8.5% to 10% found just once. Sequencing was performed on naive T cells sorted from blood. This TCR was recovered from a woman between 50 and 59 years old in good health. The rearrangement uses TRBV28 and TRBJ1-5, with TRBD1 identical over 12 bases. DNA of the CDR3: TGTGCCATTCGGGGACAGGGGGCTAATAATCAGCCCCAGCATTTT. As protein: CAIRGQGANNQPQHF.